Listed here are 8 T cell receptor beta chains from one sample, sequenced in a study of blood T cell repertoires in COVID-19. Data came from immunoSEQ multiplex PCR; TCRdb stores just in-frame clones and leaves some out. The sample shows more than 110,000 clones, just over 85% of them seen only once. The source material was PBMCs or T cells enriched from blood (not recorded which). The receptors were sampled from a man between 45 and 60 years old who had recovered from COVID-19.

This clone was recorded only once. The chain uses TRBV5-1 and TRBJ2-3; 8 nucleotides line up with TRBD2. Trimming cost V 4 bases and J 2 bases; bases outside gene matches: 6. The CDR3 covers 15 residues. Germline V gene data show CDR1 as SGHRS and CDR2 as YFSETQ. The CDR3 reads CASSRTSGNTDTQYF. DNA of the CDR3: TGCGCCAGCAGCCGAACTAGCGGTAACACAGATACGCAGTATTTT.

The chain employs TRBV7-2 and TRBJ2-3; D is possibly TRBD1 (5 bases). V dropped 11 bases and J dropped 1 base, with 16 bases sitting between them. Germline CDR1 is SGHTA and CDR2 is FQGNSA. The CDR3 consists of 14 residues. The chain's CDR3 is CASAGIWGTDTQYF. CDR3 nucleotide sequence: TGTGCCTCGGCAGGGATATGGGGCACAGATACGCAGTATTTT.

This chain connects TRBV6-5 to TRBJ1-5; D is unclear. The germline V gene encodes CDR1 MNHEY and CDR2 SVGAGI. The CDR3 has 13 amino acids. Trimming stripped 5 bases from V and 6 bases from J, with 11 bases between. CDR3 amino acids: CASSQAVGQPQHF. DNA for the CDR3: TGTGCCAGCAGTCAGGCCGTTGGTCAGCCCCAGCATTTT.

This clone has more than one count but fewer than ten. The chain employs TRBV9 and TRBJ1-5; D might be TRBD1 (6 bases). Looked up from germline, CDR1 is SGDLS and CDR2 is YYNGEE. V lost 0 bases to trimming and J lost 3 bases, with 10 bases between them. CDR3 size: 15 residues. The DNA for the CDR3 is TGTGCCAGCAGCGTAGGGACAGCACCCAATCAGCCCCAGCATTTT. Translated, it gives CASSVGTAPNQPQHF.

The chain links TRBV7-3 to TRBJ1-6; perhaps TRBD1 as D (5 bases). Germline assignment: CDR1 SGHTA and CDR2 FQGTGA. Trimming took 4 bases from V and 7 from J, leaving 11 bases between them. This CDR3 contains 14 residues. The CDR3 DNA reads as TGTGCCAGCAGCTCAACGGGGCGGAATTCACCCCTCCACTTT. It encodes CASSSTGRNSPLHF.

The genes are TRBV7-2 and TRBJ2-3; maybe TRBD1 (6 bases). Germline loops: CDR1 SGHTA, CDR2 FQGNSA. This CDR3 is 14 amino acids long. V lost 7 bases and J lost 3, with 14 bases in between. CDR3 sequence: CASTDRQATDTQYF. CDR3 in DNA: TGTGCCAGCACAGACAGACAGGCTACAGATACGCAGTATTTT.

The chain recombines TRBV7-2 with TRBJ2-3, with unresolved D. This CDR3 has 13 residues. The germline CDR1 and CDR2 sequences are SGHTA and FQGNSA. V lost 9 bases to trimming and J lost 6 bases, with 16 bases between them. CDR3 nucleotide sequence: TGTGCCAGTAACCGACGGAGCTCCGATACGCAGTATTTT. This gives the protein CASNRRSSDTQYF. Filled out from reference TRBV7-2 and TRBJ2-3, the complete variable domain reads GAGVSQSPSNKVTEKGKDVELRCDPISGHTALYWYRQSLGQGLEFLIYFQGNSAPDKSGLPSDRFSAERTGGSVSTLTIQRTQQEDSAVYLCASNRRSSDTQYFGPGTRLTVL.

The chain links TRBV5-1 to TRBJ2-7; 9 bases are a match to TRBD1. After removal of 4 bases from V and 5 bases from J, the junction contained 10 bases not matched to a gene. CDR3 length: 15 residues. Germline V gene lookup returns CDR1 SGHRS and CDR2 YFSETQ. The DNA of the CDR3 is TGCGCCAGCAGCCGGAGGGGACAGGGTGTGGACGAGCAGTACTTC. As protein: CASSRRGQGVDEQYF. Looking up the rest from reference TRBV5-1 and TRBJ2-7 gives the full variable domain: KAGVTQTPRYLIKTRGQQVTLSCSPISGHRSVSWYQQTPGQGLQFLFEYFSETQRNKGNFPGRFSGRQFSNSRSEMNVSTLELGDSALYLCASSRRGQGVDEQYFGPGTRLTVT.